One TCR beta chain is described in this entry. This CDR3 has 15 residues. V was pared by 3 bases and J by 7 bases, with 5 bases of the junction left unmatched. Germline values: CDR1 SGHRS, CDR2 YFSETQ. The data derive from a study of T cell changes during pregnancy in multiple sclerosis. Produced via immunoSEQ multiplex PCR; TCRdb's table is partial and in-frame only. Of roughly 42,000 clones listed, more than 85% are singletons. Sequenced here: CD4+ T cells from peripheral blood mononuclear cells, sampled in the second trimester of pregnancy. The chain links TRBV5-1 to TRBJ1-6; TRBD1 agrees at 9 bases. The origin of this receptor is a female donor in good health, enrolled as a control in a pregnancy study. The CDR3 nucleotides are TGCGCCAGCAGCTGGGGACAGGGAGAAAATTCACCCCTCCACTTT. Its protein is CASSWGQGENSPLHF.